Each of the 18 T cell receptor beta chains below was sequenced from the same sample in a study of T cells in Graves' hyperthyroidism and ophthalmopathy. Researchers took RNA transcripts and amplified the TCR beta CDR3 regions from them. TCR CDR3 underwent first-round RT-PCR with the HTBI primer set. TCRdb analysed the multiplex PCR reads with MiXCR anew, one entry per CDR3 protein. This table holds fewer than 350,000 distinct CDR3 sequences, around 20% found once. The sequencing sample was made of blood. These receptors were collected from a woman aged 45-60 years with Graves' hyperthyroidism.

This clonotype was seen more than once but under ten times. The chain links TRBV6-1 to TRBJ2-1; tentatively, D is TRBD2 (6 bases). The V and J ends lost 0 bases and 7 bases respectively, with 16 bases between them. The CDR3 has 16 residues. The germline CDR1 and CDR2 sequences are MNHNS and SASEGT. The CDR3 is CASSEAGGVKGNEQFF. CDR3 nucleotides: TGTGCCAGCAGTGAAGCGGGCGGGGTTAAGGGGAATGAGCAGTTCTTC.

This clonotype was seen at least ten times. The V and J genes are TRBV28 and TRBJ1-6; the D is unclear. With 6 bases removed from V and 10 bases from J, the gap between germline ends came to 10 bases. The CDR3 consists of 12 residues. Germline CDR1 reads MDHEN; CDR2 reads SYDVKM. CDR3 nucleotides: TGTGCCAGCAGCCCGGGTCTATCACCCCTCCACTTT. Its protein product is CASSPGLSPLHF. The full variable domain, with the rest looked up from reference TRBV28 and TRBJ1-6, is DVKVTQSSRYLVKRTGEKVFLECVQDMDHENMFWYRQDPGLGLRLIYFSYDVKMKEKGDIPEGYSVSREKKERFSLILESASTNQTSMYLCASSPGLSPLHFGNGTRLTVT.

As concerns this clonotype: One base away lies a much larger clone, so this may be a sequencing read error. V and J are TRBV7-9 and TRBJ2-7; TRBD1 aligns across 7 bases. Germline V gene lookup returns CDR1 SEHNR and CDR2 FQNEAQ (reference sequence). CDR3 length: 14 residues. Here the CDR3 DNA reads TGTGCCAACAGCCCAGGGACAGAGTCCTACGAGCAGTACTTC. Amino acids: CANSPGTESYEQYF.

The V gene is TRBV7-9, the J gene TRBJ1-3; D is undetermined. V was trimmed by 3 bases and J by 2 bases, leaving 8 bases between them. Germline V lookup: CDR1 SEHNR, CDR2 FQNEAQ (reference sequence). This CDR3 has 14 residues. As DNA, the CDR3 is TGTGCCAGCAGCTTTTCAGACGCTGGAAACACCATATATTTT. It translates to CASSFSDAGNTIYF.

The sample holds many counts of this clonotype. The chain couples TRBV20-1 to TRBJ2-2, with D possibly TRBD1 on 6 matching bases. Trimming removed 5 bases from V and 0 bases from J, with 10 bases in between. Germline CDR1 DFQATT, CDR2 SNEGSKA (reference sequence). CDR3 length: 14 residues. Written as DNA, the CDR3 is TGCAGTGCTCCCCGGACAGCGAACACCGGGGAGCTGTTTTTT. Its translation: CSAPRTANTGELFF.

This clonotype appeared a single time. The DNA for the CDR3 is TGTGCCAGCTTCCCAAAAATGGCCGCCAGGTCCTACACAGATACGCAGTATTTT. It codes for CASFPKMAARSYTDTQYF. This chain connects TRBV7-9 to TRBJ2-3; no firm D call. The CDR3 is 18 residues long. With 8 bases removed from V and 2 bases from J, the gap between germline ends came to 26 bases. Germline assignment: CDR1 SEHNR and CDR2 FQNEAQ (reference sequence).

This clonotype was seen a handful of times. The chain employs TRBV20-1 and TRBJ2-7; 8 nucleotides agree with TRBD1. The V and J ends lost 6 bases and 2 bases, in that order; junction bases with no gene match: 6. Germline values: CDR1 DFQATT, CDR2 SNEGSKA (reference sequence). CDR3 length: 13 residues. CDR3 DNA: TGCAGTGCGTTAAACAGGGGGACCTACGAGCAGTACTTC. As protein: CSALNRGTYEQYF.

The V call is TRBV19, the J call TRBJ1-1; the D gene is possibly TRBD1 (6 bases). Trimming took off 7 bases at V and 0 bases at J, with 12 bases between the two ends. Germline V lookup: CDR1 LNHDA, CDR2 SQIVND (reference sequence). The CDR3 loop spans 14 amino acids. The DNA for the CDR3 is TGTGCCAGTACTGCGGGGGCCATGAACACTGAAGCTTTCTTT. Translating gives CASTAGAMNTEAFF.

V is TRBV6-1 and J is TRBJ2-2; no clear D. Germline V gene sequence: CDR1 MNHNS, CDR2 SASEGT. The length of the CDR3 is 16 residues. V was cut by 4 bases and J by 0 bases, with 12 bases left in between. The DNA of the CDR3 is TGTGCCAGCAGTGCCTTTGGACGGCCGAACACCGGGGAGCTGTTTTTT. Translating it yields CASSAFGRPNTGELFF.

This clonotype was recorded many times. The chain links TRBV27 to TRBJ2-7; weak D call: TRBD1 (5 bases). The CDR3 runs to 14 residues. V was cut by 4 bases and J by 1 base, with 11 bases left in between. Germline CDR1 and CDR2: MNHEY and SMNVEV (reference sequence). CDR3 sequence: CASSWGPGSYEQYF. DNA for the CDR3: TGTGCCAGCAGTTGGGGTCCAGGGTCCTACGAGCAGTACTTC.

This clonotype occurred a few times. The chain combines TRBV2 with TRBJ1-6; D gene ambiguous. The V and J ends lost 5 bases and 3 bases respectively, with 11 bases between them. The CDR3 has 15 amino acids. Per germline, CDR1 SNHLY and CDR2 FYNNEI. CDR3 DNA: TGTGCCAGCAGTTCGGACGGGTTCTATAATTCACCCCTCCACTTT. It is translated as CASSSDGFYNSPLHF.

In its sample, this clonotype was seen many times. The rearrangement uses TRBV2 and TRBJ2-7; 10 bases map to TRBD2. J lost 7 bases, V lost 6 bases, and 6 bases had no gene match. The CDR3 has 13 amino acids. The germline gives CDR1 SNHLY, CDR2 FYNNEI. The CDR3 sequence: CASRAGTSVEQYF. In DNA form, the CDR3 reads TGTGCCAGCAGGGCCGGGACTAGCGTGGAGCAGTACTTC.

There are many counts of this clonotype. This rearrangement joins TRBV11-1 to TRBJ2-1, with 8 bases aligning to TRBD1. Germline V gene sequence: CDR1 SGHAT, CDR2 FQDESV (reference sequence). V shed 1 base, J shed 6 bases, and the junction held 2 bases outside the gene matches. The CDR3 loop spans 14 amino acids. The CDR3 DNA is TGTGCCAGCAGCTTAGACCAGGGGGCCAATGAGCAGTTCTTC. It specifies CASSLDQGANEQFF.

The V and J genes are TRBV2 and TRBJ2-3, with D perhaps TRBD2 (5 bases). Trimming left V 6 bases short and J 1 base short, with 11 bases between. Per the germline V gene, CDR1 is SNHLY and CDR2 is FYNNEI. This CDR3 has 14 amino acids. The CDR3 here is CASRRTWGTDTQYF. The DNA of the CDR3 is TGTGCCAGCAGGAGGACTTGGGGCACAGATACGCAGTATTTT.

The chain employs TRBV19 and TRBJ1-5, with D possibly TRBD1 on 6 matching bases. Trimming removed 2 bases at V and 3 bases at J, with 8 bases between. CDR1 LNHDA and CDR2 SQIVND come from the germline V gene (reference sequence). The CDR3 length is 14 residues. The CDR3 region has the DNA TGTGCCAGTAGTATAAGGGGGAACAATCAGCCCCAGCATTTT. Its translation: CASSIRGNNQPQHF.

This clonotype was seen a few times. The junction shows a germline mismatch at one end, possibly a read error. The rearrangement links TRBV11-2 to TRBJ1-4, with 7 bases identical to TRBD1. Germline CDR1 is SGHAT and CDR2 is FQNNGV. The CDR3 runs to 15 residues. The CDR3 sequence is CASTLASGQLMKLFF. Written as DNA, the CDR3 is TGTGCCAGCACCTTAGCGTCGGGACAGTTAATGAAACTGTTTTTT.

This clonotype showed up many times. V and J are TRBV5-1 and TRBJ2-3; D is unresolved. Between the trimmed V and J ends, which lost 4 bases and 2 bases, there was a span of 14 bases. CDR3 length equals 15 residues. The germline V gene has CDR1 SGHRS and CDR2 YFSETQ. As DNA, the CDR3 is TGCGCCAGCAGCCGACGGACGGGCAACACAGATACGCAGTATTTT. Translation gives CASSRRTGNTDTQYF.

V and J are TRBV28 and TRBJ2-7, with D perhaps matching TRBD2 (6 bases). The V end was cut by 4 bases, the J end by 8 bases, with 21 bases between. The CDR3 totals 15 residues. Looked up from germline, CDR1 is MDHEN and CDR2 is SYDVKM. The CDR3 here is CASSSRDLSLRKQYF. In DNA form, the CDR3 reads TGTGCCAGCAGTTCCCGGGACTTAAGCCTACGAAAGCAGTACTTC.